The rows below give T cell receptor beta chains drawn from one sample of a study of blood T cells in healthy people across ages. TCRdb re-called the 5' RACE reads with MiXCR, one entry per CDR3 protein. The table has about 1.4 million distinct CDR3 sequences, roughly 64% seen once. Sequencing was done on a sample of blood. The receptors here all came from a young man in good health. Both conserved end residues are part of each CDR3. Each record gives: V gene, D gene, J gene, clone size, CDR3 DNA, CDR3 protein. A D gene is named only where the DNA matches it firmly. Size values are once, few and many counts, or a class for expanded clones, and some rows have none.

v_call: TRBV9; d_call: TRBD2; j_call: TRBJ2-3; clone_size: once; cdr3_nt: TGTGCCAGCAGCCCCCGACTAGCGGATAGCACAGATACGCAGTATTTT; cdr3_aa: CASSPRLADSTDTQYF
v_call: TRBV25-1; d_call: .; j_call: TRBJ1-1; clone_size: .; cdr3_nt: TGTGCCAGCAGTGAGTGGGAGGGCCGGGGGACTGAAGCTTTCTTT; cdr3_aa: CASSEWEGRGTEAFF
v_call: TRBV20-1; d_call: .; j_call: TRBJ2-5; clone_size: .; cdr3_nt: TGCAGTGCTTATGAAGCGGGCTGGTACCAAGAGACCCAGTACTTC; cdr3_aa: CSAYEAGWYQETQYF
v_call: TRBV3-1; d_call: .; j_call: TRBJ1-2; clone_size: .; cdr3_nt: TGTGCCAGCAGCCCTTCGGATGTGGGGTTTGGCTACACCTTC; cdr3_aa: CASSPSDVGFGYTF
v_call: TRBV4-1; d_call: TRBD2; j_call: TRBJ2-1; clone_size: .; cdr3_nt: TGCGCCGGCAGCCAAGATTGGACTAGCGGGAAGGCCCCCCTTAACAATGAGCAGTTCTTC; cdr3_aa: CAGSQDWTSGKAPLNNEQFF
v_call: TRBV5-1; d_call: TRBD2; j_call: TRBJ2-7; clone_size: .; cdr3_nt: TGCGCCAGCAGCTTGGGGACTAGCGGGTATCGGAACGAGCAGTACTTC; cdr3_aa: CASSLGTSGYRNEQYF
v_call: TRBV4-1; d_call: .; j_call: TRBJ1-5; clone_size: .; cdr3_nt: TGCGCCAGCAGCTCCCGGAACTCCCTCAATCAGCCCCAGCATTTT; cdr3_aa: CASSSRNSLNQPQHF
v_call: TRBV15; d_call: .; j_call: TRBJ1-4; clone_size: .; cdr3_nt: TGTGCCACCAGCAGACCCGGCAGAGCTAGTAATGAAAAACTGTTTTTT; cdr3_aa: CATSRPGRASNEKLFF
v_call: TRBV27; d_call: TRBD2; j_call: TRBJ2-4; clone_size: .; cdr3_nt: TGTGCCAGCAGTTTAGGGACTAGCGGTTACGGGGCCAAAAACATTCAGTACTTC; cdr3_aa: CASSLGTSGYGAKNIQYF
v_call: TRBV25-1; d_call: TRBD2; j_call: TRBJ2-5; clone_size: .; cdr3_nt: TGTGCCAGCAGAGCGGGGGGGGCGAACAATGAGCAGTACTTC; cdr3_aa: CASRAGGANNEQYF
v_call: TRBV5-5; d_call: .; j_call: TRBJ1-1; clone_size: .; cdr3_nt: TGTGCCAGCAGCACGGACAGACTCACTGAAGCTTTCTTT; cdr3_aa: CASSTDRLTEAFF
v_call: TRBV10-3; d_call: .; j_call: TRBJ1-6; clone_size: once; cdr3_nt: TGTGCCATCAGCCGGACGGGGGAGGGATCACCCCTCCACTTT; cdr3_aa: CAISRTGEGSPLHF
v_call: TRBV29-1; d_call: .; j_call: TRBJ2-7; clone_size: .; cdr3_nt: TGCAGCGTTGAAGATTCCCCCCAGTACTTC; cdr3_aa: CSVEDSPQYF